Listed here is a single T cell receptor (beta chain). Peripheral blood was drawn, ten milliliters per donor. Total RNA, at least 6 micrograms per sample, was extracted from PBMCs. The data were taken from a study of blood T cells in healthy people across ages. A second PCR, run for about 7 to 11 cycles, used a sample-barcoded 5' primer plus a J-beta primer mix. Each cDNA molecule carried a tag from a template-switch adaptor that contained 12 random nucleotides. Each CDR3 protein gets one entry after TCRdb re-called the 5' RACE reads with MiXCR. The table includes approximately 690,000 distinct CDR3 sequences, roughly 58% detected once. The origin of this receptor is a man between 60 and 70 years old in good health. The sequencing sample was made of blood.

CDR3 amino acids: CASSAGQVIPYNEQFF. In nucleotides, the CDR3 is TGCGCCAGCAGCGCAGGACAGGTGATCCCGTACAATGAGCAGTTCTTC. The chain is built from TRBV5-1 and TRBJ2-1, with TRBD1 matching over 7 bases. This CDR3 spans 16 amino acids. Unmatched junction bases numbered 11, after V lost 4 bases and J lost 4 bases. In germline, CDR1 is SGHRS, CDR2 YFSETQ.